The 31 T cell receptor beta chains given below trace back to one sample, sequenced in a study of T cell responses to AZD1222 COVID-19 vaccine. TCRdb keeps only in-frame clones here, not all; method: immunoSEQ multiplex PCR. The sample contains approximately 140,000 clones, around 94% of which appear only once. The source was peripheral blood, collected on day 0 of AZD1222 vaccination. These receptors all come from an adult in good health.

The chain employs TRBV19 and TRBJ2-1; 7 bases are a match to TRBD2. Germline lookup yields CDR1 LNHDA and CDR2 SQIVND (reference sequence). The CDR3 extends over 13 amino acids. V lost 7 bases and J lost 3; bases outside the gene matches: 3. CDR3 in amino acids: CASMRENYNEQFF. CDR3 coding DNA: TGTGCCAGTATGCGGGAGAACTACAATGAGCAGTTCTTC.

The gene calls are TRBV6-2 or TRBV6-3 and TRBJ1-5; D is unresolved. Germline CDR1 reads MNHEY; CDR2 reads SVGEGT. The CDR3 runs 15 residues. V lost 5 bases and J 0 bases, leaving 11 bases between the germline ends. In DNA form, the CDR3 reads TGTGCCAGCAGTCTCAGCAGCTATAGCAATCAGCCCCAGCATTTT. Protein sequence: CASSLSSYSNQPQHF.

This chain's CDR3 is CASSQERQGLYGYTF. The CDR3 coding sequence is TGTGCCAGCAGCCAAGAAAGGCAGGGCCTCTATGGCTACACCTTC. The chain uses TRBV3-1 (or the pseudogene TRBV3-2) and TRBJ1-2; tentatively, D is TRBD1 (5 bases). The germline V and J ends were trimmed by 0 bases and 4 bases, with 12 bases remaining between them. Per germline, CDR1 LGHDT and CDR2 YNNKEL (reference sequence). The CDR3 runs 15 residues.

DNA of the CDR3: TGTGCCAGCAGAGCCGGGACTAGAGGTCATGAGCAGTTCTTC. It translates to CASRAGTRGHEQFF. This chain connects TRBV7-2 to TRBJ2-1; TRBD2 aligns across 8 bases. The germline CDR1 and CDR2 sequences are SGHTA and FQGNSA. V shed 6 bases, J shed 8 bases, and the junction held 9 bases outside the gene matches. This CDR3 has 14 residues.

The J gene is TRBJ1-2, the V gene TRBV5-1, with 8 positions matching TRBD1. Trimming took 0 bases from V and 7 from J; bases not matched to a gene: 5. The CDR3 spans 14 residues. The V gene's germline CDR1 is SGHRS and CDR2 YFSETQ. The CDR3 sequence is CASSLGTGTFGYTF. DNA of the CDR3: TGCGCCAGCAGCTTGGGGACAGGGACCTTTGGCTACACCTTC.

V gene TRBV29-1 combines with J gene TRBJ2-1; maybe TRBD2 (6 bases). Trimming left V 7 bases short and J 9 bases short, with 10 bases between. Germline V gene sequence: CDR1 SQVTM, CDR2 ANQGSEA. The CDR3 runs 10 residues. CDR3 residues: CSAQGGEQFF. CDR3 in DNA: TGCAGCGCCCAGGGAGGTGAGCAGTTCTTC.

CDR3 protein: CASSQGTDSYNSPLHF. In DNA, the CDR3 is TGCGCCAGCAGCCAGGGGACGGACTCCTATAATTCACCCCTCCACTTT. The rearrangement links TRBV4-1 to TRBJ1-6, with TRBD1 as a possible D gene (5 bases). Germline-derived CDR1 and CDR2 are MGHRA and YSYEKL. This CDR3 is 16 amino acids long. V was cut by 3 bases and J by 0 bases, with 9 bases left in between.

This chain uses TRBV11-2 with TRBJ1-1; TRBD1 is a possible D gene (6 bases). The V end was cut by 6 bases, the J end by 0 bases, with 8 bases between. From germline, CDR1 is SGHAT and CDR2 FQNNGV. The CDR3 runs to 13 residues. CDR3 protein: CASSQGLNTEAFF. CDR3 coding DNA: TGTGCCAGCAGTCAGGGGTTGAACACTGAAGCTTTCTTT.

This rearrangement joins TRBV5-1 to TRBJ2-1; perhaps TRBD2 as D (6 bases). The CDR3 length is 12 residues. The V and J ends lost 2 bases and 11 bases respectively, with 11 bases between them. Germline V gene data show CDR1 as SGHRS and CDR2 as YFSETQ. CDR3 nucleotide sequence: TGCGCCAGCAGCTTCGCGGACTACCAGCAGTTCTTC. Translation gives CASSFADYQQFF.

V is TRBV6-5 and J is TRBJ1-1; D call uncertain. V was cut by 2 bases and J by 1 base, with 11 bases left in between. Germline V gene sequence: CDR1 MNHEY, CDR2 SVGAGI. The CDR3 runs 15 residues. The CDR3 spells CASSYGRSGNTEAFF. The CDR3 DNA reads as TGTGCCAGCAGTTACGGAAGATCAGGGAACACTGAAGCTTTCTTT.

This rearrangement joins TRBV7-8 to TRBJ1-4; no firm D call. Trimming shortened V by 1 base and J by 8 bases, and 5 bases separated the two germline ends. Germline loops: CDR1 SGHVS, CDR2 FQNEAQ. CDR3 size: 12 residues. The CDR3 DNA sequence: TGTGCCAGCAGCTTAGAAGGGGAAAAACTGTTTTTT. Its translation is CASSLEGEKLFF.

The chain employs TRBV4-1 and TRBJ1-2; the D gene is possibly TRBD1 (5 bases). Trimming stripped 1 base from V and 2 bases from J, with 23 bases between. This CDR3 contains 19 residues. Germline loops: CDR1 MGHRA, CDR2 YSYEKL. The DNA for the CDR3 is TGCGCCAGCAGCCAAGTCCTGGGGGGTCTCGAAGGACCCAACTATGGCTACACCTTC. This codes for CASSQVLGGLEGPNYGYTF.

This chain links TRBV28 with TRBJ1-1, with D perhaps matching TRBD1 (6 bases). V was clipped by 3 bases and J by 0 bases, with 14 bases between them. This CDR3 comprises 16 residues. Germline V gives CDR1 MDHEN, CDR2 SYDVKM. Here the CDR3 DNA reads TGTGCCAGCAGTTTGGACACCGGGACACTGAACACTGAAGCTTTCTTT. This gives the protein CASSLDTGTLNTEAFF.

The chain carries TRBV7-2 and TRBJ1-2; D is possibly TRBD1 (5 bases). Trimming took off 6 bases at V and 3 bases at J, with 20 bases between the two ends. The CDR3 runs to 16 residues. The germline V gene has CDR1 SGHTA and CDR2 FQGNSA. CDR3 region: CASRNSGNRADYGYTF. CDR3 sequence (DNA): TGTGCCAGCAGAAATTCAGGGAATCGGGCGGACTATGGCTACACCTTC.

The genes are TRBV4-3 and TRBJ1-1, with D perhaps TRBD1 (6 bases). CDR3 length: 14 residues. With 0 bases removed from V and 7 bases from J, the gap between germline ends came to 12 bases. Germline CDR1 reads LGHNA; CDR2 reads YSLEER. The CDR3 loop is CASSQDLGGGEAFF. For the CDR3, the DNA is TGCGCCAGCAGCCAAGATCTTGGGGGCGGTGAAGCTTTCTTT.

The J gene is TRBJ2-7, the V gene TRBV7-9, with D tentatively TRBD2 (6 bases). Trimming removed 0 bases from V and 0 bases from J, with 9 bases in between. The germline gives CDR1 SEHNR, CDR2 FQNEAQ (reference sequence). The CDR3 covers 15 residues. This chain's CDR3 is CASSLAGGSSYEQYV. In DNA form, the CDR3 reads TGTGCCAGCAGCTTAGCGGGGGGAAGCTCCTACGAGCAGTACGTC.

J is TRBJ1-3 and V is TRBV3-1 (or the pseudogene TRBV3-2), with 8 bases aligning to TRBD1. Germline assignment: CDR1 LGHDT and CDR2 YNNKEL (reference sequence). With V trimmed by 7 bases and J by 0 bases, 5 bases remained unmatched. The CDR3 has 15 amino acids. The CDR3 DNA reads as TGTGCCAGCAATAACAGGGGGTTCTCTGGAAACACCATATATTTT. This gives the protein CASNNRGFSGNTIYF.

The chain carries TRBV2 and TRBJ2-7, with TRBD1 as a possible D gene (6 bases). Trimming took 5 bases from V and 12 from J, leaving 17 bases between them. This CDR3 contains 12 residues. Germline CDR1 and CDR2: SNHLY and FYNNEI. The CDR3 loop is CASSMDSGKMYV. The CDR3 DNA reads TGTGCCAGCAGTATGGACAGTGGGAAAATGTACGTC.

The CDR3 sequence is CASSSGVENQETQYF. CDR3 sequence (DNA): TGTGCCAGCAGCTCCGGGGTAGAAAATCAAGAGACCCAGTACTTC. The J gene is TRBJ2-5, the V gene TRBV7-8; tentatively, D is TRBD2 (5 bases). Trimming took 4 bases from V and 2 from J, leaving 14 bases between them. CDR3 length equals 15 residues. In germline, CDR1 is SGHVS, CDR2 FQNEAQ.

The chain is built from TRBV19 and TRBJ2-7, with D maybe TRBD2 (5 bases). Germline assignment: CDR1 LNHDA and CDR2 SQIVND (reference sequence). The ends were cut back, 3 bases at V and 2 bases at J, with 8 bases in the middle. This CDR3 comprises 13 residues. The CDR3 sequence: CASSMALAYEQYV. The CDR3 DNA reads TGTGCCAGTAGTATGGCACTAGCCTACGAGCAGTACGTC.

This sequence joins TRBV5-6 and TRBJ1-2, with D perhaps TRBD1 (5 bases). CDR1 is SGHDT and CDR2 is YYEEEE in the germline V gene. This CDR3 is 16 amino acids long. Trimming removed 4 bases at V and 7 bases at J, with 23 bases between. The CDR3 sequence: CASSLGPGGVIGGYTF. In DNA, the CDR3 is TGTGCCAGCAGCCTGGGGCCGGGGGGAGTAATTGGTGGCTACACCTTC.

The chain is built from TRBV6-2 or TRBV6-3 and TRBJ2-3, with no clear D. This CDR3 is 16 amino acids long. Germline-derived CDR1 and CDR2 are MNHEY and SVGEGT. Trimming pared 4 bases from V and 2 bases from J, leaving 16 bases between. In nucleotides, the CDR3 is TGTGCCAGCAGTTTTACGCCCCAAACCACCACAGATACGCAGTATTTT. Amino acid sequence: CASSFTPQTTTDTQYF.

CDR3 DNA sequence: TGTGCCAGCAGCTTAGGGCGAAGGAACACTGAAGCTTTCTTT. Residues: CASSLGRRNTEAFF. The chain is built from TRBV7-2 and TRBJ1-1; D gene unclear. The germline V gene encodes CDR1 SGHTA and CDR2 FQGNSA. The V gene lost 1 base and the J gene lost 1 base, with 7 bases spanning the gap. This CDR3 comprises 14 residues.

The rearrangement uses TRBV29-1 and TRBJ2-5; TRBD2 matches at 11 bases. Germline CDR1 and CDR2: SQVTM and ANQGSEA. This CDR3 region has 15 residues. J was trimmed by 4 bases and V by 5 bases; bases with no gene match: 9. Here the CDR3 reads CSVQKLAGVPETQYF. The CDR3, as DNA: TGCAGCGTTCAGAAACTAGCGGGAGTTCCAGAGACCCAGTACTTC.

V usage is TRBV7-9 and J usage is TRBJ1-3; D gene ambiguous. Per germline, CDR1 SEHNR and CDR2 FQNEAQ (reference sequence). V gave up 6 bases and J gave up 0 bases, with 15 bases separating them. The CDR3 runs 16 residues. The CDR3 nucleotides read TGTGCCAGCAGTTCTGGAGTAGGAGGCTCTGGAAACACCATATATTTT. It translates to CASSSGVGGSGNTIYF.

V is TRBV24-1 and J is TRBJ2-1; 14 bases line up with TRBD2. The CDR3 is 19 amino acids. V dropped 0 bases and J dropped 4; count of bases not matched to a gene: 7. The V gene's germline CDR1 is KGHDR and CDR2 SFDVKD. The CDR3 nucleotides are TGTGCCACCAGTGATTTGCGGACTAGCGGGGGGATGGGATACAATGAGCAGTTCTTC. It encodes CATSDLRTSGGMGYNEQFF.

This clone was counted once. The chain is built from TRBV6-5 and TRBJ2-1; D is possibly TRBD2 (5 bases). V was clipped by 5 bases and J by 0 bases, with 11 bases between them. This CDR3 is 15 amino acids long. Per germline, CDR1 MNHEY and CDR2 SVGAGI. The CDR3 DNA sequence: TGTGCCAGCAGTACCATTCGGGACTCCTACAATGAGCAGTTCTTC. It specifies CASSTIRDSYNEQFF.

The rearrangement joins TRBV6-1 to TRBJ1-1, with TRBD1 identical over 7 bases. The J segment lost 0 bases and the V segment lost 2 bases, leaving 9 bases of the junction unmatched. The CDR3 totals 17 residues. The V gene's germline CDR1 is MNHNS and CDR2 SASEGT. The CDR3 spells CASSEWVQGMVNTEAFF. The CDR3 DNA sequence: TGTGCCAGCAGTGAATGGGTACAGGGGATGGTGAACACTGAAGCTTTCTTT.

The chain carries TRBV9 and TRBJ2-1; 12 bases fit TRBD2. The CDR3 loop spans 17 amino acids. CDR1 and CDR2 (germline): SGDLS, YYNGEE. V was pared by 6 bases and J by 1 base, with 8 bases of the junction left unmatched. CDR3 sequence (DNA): TGTGCCAGCACCGGGACTAGCGGGTCGGTTTCCTACAATGAGCAGTTCTTC. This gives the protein CASTGTSGSVSYNEQFF.

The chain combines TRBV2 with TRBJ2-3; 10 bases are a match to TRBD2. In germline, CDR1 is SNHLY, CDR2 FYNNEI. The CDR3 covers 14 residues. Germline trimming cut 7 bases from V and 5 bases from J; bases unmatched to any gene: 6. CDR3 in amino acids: CASTVSSGRDTQYF. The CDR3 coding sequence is TGTGCCAGCACGGTGTCTAGCGGGAGAGATACGCAGTATTTT.

The CDR3: CASTPRTSGDNEQFF. The CDR3 nucleotides read TGTGCCAGCACCCCCCGGACTAGCGGGGACAATGAGCAGTTCTTC. This chain uses TRBV6-2 or TRBV6-3 with TRBJ2-1; the match to TRBD2 covers 12 bases. CDR1 is MNHEY and CDR2 is SVGEGT in the germline V gene. This CDR3 is built from 15 residues. After removal of 7 bases from V and 5 bases from J, the junction contained 6 bases not matched to a gene.